This is a list of T cell receptor beta chains from one sample in a study of shared clonotypes between healthy human individuals. Profiling relied on immunoSEQ multiplex PCR, and the TCRdb table lists in-frame clones only, not all of them. This table has a few million clones, approximately 93% appearing once. Material: naive CD4+ T cells from PBMCs. The receptors shown here come from a young man in good health. Some clones in this sample may be carry-over from other donors' samples. CDR3s include the opening cysteine and the closing phenylalanine or tryptophan.

j_call	v_call	cdr3_aa
TRBJ1-2	TRBV18	CASSLGLNYGYTF
TRBJ1-5	TRBV28	CASTFRGIRNQPQHF
TRBJ1-1	TRBV2	CASKREDMNTEAFF
TRBJ2-3	TRBV5-1	CASSPDAGYPTDTQYF
TRBJ1-2	TRBV7-2	CASSLDSSRDGGYTF
TRBJ1-1	TRBV7-6	CASSLKRRDTEAFF
TRBJ2-3	TRBV10-3	CAISEGFSARTDTQYF
TRBJ2-3	TRBV15	CATSRGAGGILLDTQYF
TRBJ1-1	TRBV7-9	CASTRSQGLNTEAFF
TRBJ1-2	TRBV5-8	CASSLSLGRGAFNYGYTF
TRBJ2-1	TRBV7-2	CASSPGLGAGEGHNEQFF
TRBJ1-4	TRBV30	CAWGYGTTGEKLFF